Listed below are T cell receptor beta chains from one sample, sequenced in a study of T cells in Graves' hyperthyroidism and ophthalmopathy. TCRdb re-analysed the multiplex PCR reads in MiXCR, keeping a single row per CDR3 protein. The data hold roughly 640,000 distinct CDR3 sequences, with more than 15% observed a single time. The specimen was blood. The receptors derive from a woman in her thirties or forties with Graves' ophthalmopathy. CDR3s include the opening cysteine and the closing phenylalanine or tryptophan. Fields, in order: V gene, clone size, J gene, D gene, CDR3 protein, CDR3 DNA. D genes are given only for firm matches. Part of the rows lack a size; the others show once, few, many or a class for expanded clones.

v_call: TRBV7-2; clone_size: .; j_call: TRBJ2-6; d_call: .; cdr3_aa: CASRHPSGANVLTF; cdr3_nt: TGTGCCAGCCGCCATCCCTCTGGGGCCAACGTCCTGACTTTC
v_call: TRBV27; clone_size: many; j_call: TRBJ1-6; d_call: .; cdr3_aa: CASSLEGGYSPLHF; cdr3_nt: TGTGCCAGCAGTCTAGAGGGGGGTTATTCACCCCTCCACTTT
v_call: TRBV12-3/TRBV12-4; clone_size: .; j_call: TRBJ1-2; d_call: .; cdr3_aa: CASSFATSRPHGYTF; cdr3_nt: TGTGCCAGCAGTTTCGCCACGTCCAGACCACATGGCTACACCTTC
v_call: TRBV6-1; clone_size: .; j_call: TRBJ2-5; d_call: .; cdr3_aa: CASRNTLAETQYF; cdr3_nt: TGTGCCAGCAGGAACACATTGGCAGAGACCCAGTACTTC
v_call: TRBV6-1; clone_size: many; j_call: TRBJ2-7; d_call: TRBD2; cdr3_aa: CASIPSGISYEQYF; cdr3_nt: TGTGCCAGCATTCCTAGCGGGATCTCCTACGAGCAGTACTTC
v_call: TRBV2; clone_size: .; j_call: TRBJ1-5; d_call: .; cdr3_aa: CASKRQGYSNQPQHF; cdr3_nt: TGTGCCAGCAAGAGGCAGGGCTATAGCAATCAGCCCCAGCATTTT
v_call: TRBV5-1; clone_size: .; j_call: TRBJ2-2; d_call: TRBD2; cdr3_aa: CASSDGTSGITGELFF; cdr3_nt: TGCGCCAGCAGCGATGGGACTAGCGGGATCACCGGGGAGCTGTTTTTT
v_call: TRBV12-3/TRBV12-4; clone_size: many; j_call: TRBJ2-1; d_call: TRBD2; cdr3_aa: CASSPLVLAGYSYNEQFF; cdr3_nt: TGTGCCAGCAGTCCCCTAGTTCTAGCGGGATATTCCTACAATGAGCAGTTCTTC
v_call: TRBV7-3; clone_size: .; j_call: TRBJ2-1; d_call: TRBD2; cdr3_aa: CASSLIPSGGLNEQFF; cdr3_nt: TGTGCCAGCAGCTTAATTCCTAGCGGGGGGCTCAATGAGCAGTTCTTC
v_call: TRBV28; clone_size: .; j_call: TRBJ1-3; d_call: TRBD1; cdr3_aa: CASSRNRGLGEDTIYF; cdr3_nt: TGTGCCAGCAGCCGAAACAGGGGATTGGGCGAAGACACCATATATTTT
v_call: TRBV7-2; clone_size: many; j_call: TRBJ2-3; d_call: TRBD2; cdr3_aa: CASSPTSGGLNTQYF; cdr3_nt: TGTGCCAGCAGCCCGACGAGCGGGGGTCTGAATACGCAGTATTTT
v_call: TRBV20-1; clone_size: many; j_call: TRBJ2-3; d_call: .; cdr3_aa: CSAMRGSGYRTDTQYF; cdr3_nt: TGCAGTGCTATGAGGGGTAGCGGTTATAGAACAGATACGCAGTATTTT
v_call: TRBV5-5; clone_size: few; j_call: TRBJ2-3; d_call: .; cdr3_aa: CASSLSNSADTQYF; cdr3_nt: TGTGCCAGCAGTTTATCGAATTCGGCAGATACGCAGTATTTT
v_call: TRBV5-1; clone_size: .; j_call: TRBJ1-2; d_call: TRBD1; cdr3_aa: CASSGKDRAVNGYTF; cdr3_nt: TGCGCCAGCAGCGGTAAGGACAGGGCCGTAAATGGCTACACCTTC